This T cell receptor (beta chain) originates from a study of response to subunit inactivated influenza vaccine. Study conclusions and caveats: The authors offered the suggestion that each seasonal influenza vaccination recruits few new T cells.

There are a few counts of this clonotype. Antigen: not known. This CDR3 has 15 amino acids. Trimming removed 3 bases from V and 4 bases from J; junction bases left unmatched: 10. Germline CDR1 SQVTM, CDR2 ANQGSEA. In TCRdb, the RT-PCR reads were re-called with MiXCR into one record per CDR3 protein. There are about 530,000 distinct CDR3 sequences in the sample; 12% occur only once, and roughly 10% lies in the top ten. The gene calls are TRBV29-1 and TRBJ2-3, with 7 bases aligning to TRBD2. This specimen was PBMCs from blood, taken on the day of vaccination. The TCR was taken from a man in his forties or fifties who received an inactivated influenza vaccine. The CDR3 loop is CSVDPLAGASDTQYF. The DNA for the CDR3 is TGCAGCGTTGACCCCCTTGCGGGAGCATCAGATACGCAGTATTTT.